What follows are 28 T cell receptor beta chains derived from one specimen sequenced in a study of cytomegalovirus exposure and HLA in healthy donors (dated by TCRdb to 2016 to 2017). The protocol used for the library was the immunoSEQ multiplex PCR assay. The multiplex PCR relied on a mix of 60 forward primers for TCR Vbeta segments and 13 reverse primers for TCR Jbeta segments. Held by TCRdb, this immuneACCESS table contains in-frame sequences only and omits some clones. Under half of the omission traces to an unresolved V gene where checked; the cause of the rest is unknown. A total of 90,000 to 140,000 clones appear in this sample, almost 70% of them only once. Approximately 3% of the sample belongs to the ten largest clones. The sequenced sample was PBMCs. The source is a man aged 25 to 45 in good health and CMV-seronegative.

The chain joins TRBV19 to TRBJ1-5; 9 positions match TRBD1. Germline CDR1 and CDR2: LNHDA and SQIVND (reference sequence). With V trimmed by 1 base and J by 4 bases, 5 bases remained unmatched. The CDR3 is 16 residues long. CDR3 DNA: TGTGCCAGTAGTATAGGTCGTGGGACAGGGAATCAGCCCCAGCATTTT. Protein sequence: CASSIGRGTGNQPQHF.

This clone was counted once. This rearrangement joins TRBV19 to TRBJ2-7; the D gene is possibly TRBD1 (5 bases). CDR1 LNHDA and CDR2 SQIVND come from the germline V gene (reference sequence). Deletions cut 5 bases from V and 2 bases from J, with 10 bases between. This CDR3 comprises 13 residues. CDR3 DNA sequence: TGTGCCAGTAGTGGCCGACAGACCTACGAGCAGTACTTC. Translation: CASSGRQTYEQYF.

The chain links TRBV6-1 to TRBJ1-3; D not certain. The germline V gene has CDR1 MNHNS and CDR2 SASEGT. There are 14 residues in the CDR3. With 2 bases removed from V and 2 bases from J, the gap between germline ends came to 7 bases. This chain's CDR3 is CASSESTTGNTIYF. CDR3 DNA sequence: TGTGCCAGCAGTGAATCCACTACTGGAAACACCATATATTTT.

This clone occurred a few times. The genes are TRBV30 and TRBJ1-2; TRBD1 might be the D (6 bases). With 8 bases removed from V and 7 bases from J, the gap between germline ends came to 20 bases. Germline-derived CDR1 and CDR2 are GTSNPN and SVGIG (reference sequence). The length of the CDR3 is 13 residues. CDR3 DNA: TGTGCCCGGGACAAGCAGGGGAGTGGTGGCTACACCTTC. Amino acids: CARDKQGSGGYTF.

This clone was seen a handful of times. This chain links TRBV4-1 with TRBJ1-4; D might be TRBD1 (6 bases). There are 16 residues in the CDR3. V gave up 1 base and J gave up 4 bases, with 13 bases separating them. CDR1 and CDR2 (germline): MGHRA, YSYEKL. The CDR3 here is CASSQAPGQYNEKLFF. The CDR3 DNA is TGCGCCAGCAGCCAAGCCCCGGGACAATATAATGAAAAACTGTTTTTT.

The chain links TRBV6-5 to TRBJ2-7; 12 nucleotides align to TRBD1. Germline CDR1 is MNHEY and CDR2 is SVGAGI. CDR3 length: 15 amino acids. The V and J ends lost 6 bases and 6 bases, in that order; junction bases with no gene match: 9. CDR3 residues: CASSNLPGQGAEQYF. For the CDR3, the DNA is TGTGCCAGCAGCAACCTCCCGGGACAGGGGGCCGAGCAGTACTTC.

This chain uses TRBV29-1 with TRBJ2-1, with 12 bases lining up with TRBD2. Germline CDR1 is SQVTM and CDR2 is ANQGSEA. Trimming at V came to 7 bases and at J to 9 bases, leaving 4 bases not matched to a gene. The CDR3 loop spans 12 amino acids. In nucleotides, the CDR3 is TGCAGCGCCGAGGGACTAGCGGGTGAGCAGTTCTTC. Protein product: CSAEGLAGEQFF.

The chain uses TRBV4-1 and TRBJ2-1; 7 bases agree with TRBD2. The V and J ends lost 0 bases and 3 bases, in that order; junction bases with no gene match: 8. Germline values: CDR1 MGHRA, CDR2 YSYEKL. The CDR3 consists of 17 residues. The CDR3 is CASSQDWVASGYNEQFF. DNA of the CDR3: TGCGCCAGCAGCCAAGATTGGGTGGCTAGCGGCTACAATGAGCAGTTCTTC.

Here the CDR3 DNA reads TGTGCCAGTGATGGACTAGCGCCCCAGGGCGGGGAGCTGTTTTTT. Translating gives CASDGLAPQGGELFF. The chain employs TRBV19 and TRBJ2-2; 9 bases map to TRBD2. This CDR3 spans 15 amino acids. V was pared by 8 bases and J by 7 bases, with 11 bases of the junction left unmatched. Germline values: CDR1 LNHDA, CDR2 SQIVND (reference sequence). The full variable domain, in which reference TRBV19 and TRBJ2-2 provide the parts outside the CDR3, is DGGITQSPKYLFRKEGQNVTLSCEQNLNHDAMYWYRQDPGQGLRLIYYSQIVNDFQKGDIAEGYSVSREKKESFPLTVTSAQKNPTAFYLCASDGLAPQGGELFFGEGSRLTVL.

V is TRBV19 and J is TRBJ1-5; no firm D call. Germline V CDR1 and CDR2: LNHDA, SQIVND (reference sequence). CDR3 length: 18 amino acids. V was shortened by 3 bases and J by 0 bases, with 18 bases between the two germline ends. The CDR3 spells CASSIPWAAEYSNQPQHF. The DNA for the CDR3 is TGTGCCAGTAGTATTCCCTGGGCAGCGGAATATAGCAATCAGCCCCAGCATTTT. Drawing the rest from reference TRBV19 and TRBJ1-5, the complete variable domain is DGGITQSPKYLFRKEGQNVTLSCEQNLNHDAMYWYRQDPGQGLRLIYYSQIVNDFQKGDIAEGYSVSREKKESFPLTVTSAQKNPTAFYLCASSIPWAAEYSNQPQHFGDGTRLSIL.

The chain couples TRBV11-3 to TRBJ2-5; 9 nucleotides match TRBD2. This CDR3 region has 13 residues. Germline CDR1 is SGHNT and CDR2 is YENEEA. Losses at the gene ends were 5 bases for V and 5 bases for J; bases not matched to a gene: 3. The CDR3 spells CASSSGLAETQYF. CDR3 nucleotides: TGTGCCAGCAGCAGCGGACTAGCGGAGACCCAGTACTTC.

The chain links TRBV5-1 to TRBJ2-3; 10 bases are a match to TRBD2. Germline V gives CDR1 SGHRS, CDR2 YFSETQ. The CDR3 runs to 16 residues. Germline trimming cut 0 bases from V and 2 bases from J; bases unmatched to any gene: 3. The CDR3 here is CASSLASGSITDTQYF. The CDR3 DNA sequence: TGCGCCAGCAGCTTGGCTAGCGGGAGTATCACAGATACGCAGTATTTT.

V usage is TRBV30 and J usage is TRBJ2-1; 9 bases align to TRBD1. V lost 3 bases, J lost 7 bases, and 13 bases stayed unmatched. The CDR3 runs to 16 residues. CDR1 GTSNPN and CDR2 SVGIG come from the germline V gene (reference sequence). The CDR3 DNA sequence: TGTGCCTGGAGCCCGACGGACAGGGGCGGTGGGAATGAGCAGTTCTTC. Amino acids: CAWSPTDRGGGNEQFF.

This clone was observed a handful of times. The chain employs TRBV7-6 and TRBJ2-3; 10 bases align to TRBD2. Germline trimming cut 2 bases from V and 2 bases from J; bases unmatched to any gene: 7. Germline CDR1 SGHVS, CDR2 FNYEAQ. The CDR3 totals 17 residues. CDR3 sequence (DNA): TGTGCCAGCAGCTTAACGGCTAGCGGGAGAACCACAGATACGCAGTATTTT. It translates to CASSLTASGRTTDTQYF.

Sample share makes this clone medium-sized (0.01 to 0.1%). This chain joins TRBV4-1 and TRBJ2-1; D call uncertain. The germline CDR1 and CDR2 sequences are MGHRA and YSYEKL. The CDR3 covers 14 residues. Trimming removed 0 bases at V and 10 bases at J, with 13 bases between. The CDR3 nucleotides are TGCGCCAGCAGCCAAGATCGGCACAGAAGGGAGCAGTTCTTC. Translated: CASSQDRHRREQFF.

This chain connects TRBV7-9 to TRBJ2-7; 10 bases map to TRBD1. The CDR3 has 16 amino acids. With V trimmed by 1 base and J by 4 bases, 7 bases remained unmatched. CDR1 and CDR2 from the germline V gene are SEHNR and FQNEAQ (reference sequence). CDR3 coding DNA: TGTGCCAGCAGCTTAGAAGGCGGGACAGGGGCGTACGAGCAGTACTTC. It is translated as CASSLEGGTGAYEQYF.

The J gene is TRBJ1-6, the V gene TRBV6-5, with D perhaps TRBD1 (5 bases). This CDR3 is 15 amino acids long. V dropped 0 bases and J dropped 13 bases, with 16 bases sitting between them. Germline V lookup: CDR1 MNHEY, CDR2 SVGAGI. CDR3 region: CASSYSGRARAPLHF. For the CDR3, the DNA is TGTGCCAGCAGTTACTCTGGCAGGGCAAGGGCCCCCCTCCACTTT.

The chain couples TRBV7-9 to TRBJ1-2; TRBD1 matches at 8 bases. V gave up 2 bases and J gave up 2 bases; unmatched junction bases: 1. The germline V gene has CDR1 SEHNR and CDR2 FQNEAQ (reference sequence). CDR3 length equals 14 residues. The CDR3 bases are TGTGCCAGCAGCTTAAGACAGGGGAACTATGGCTACACCTTC. This encodes CASSLRQGNYGYTF.

J is TRBJ2-1 and V is TRBV27; D not certain. The ends were cut back, 0 bases at V and 14 bases at J, with 17 bases in the middle. The CDR3 has 14 residues. Germline V gene lookup returns CDR1 MNHEY and CDR2 SMNVEV (reference sequence). CDR3 coding DNA: TGTGCCAGCAGTTTATCGGCAACGACAATGAGTGAGTTCTTC. This encodes CASSLSATTMSEFF.

The rearrangement links TRBV11-2 to TRBJ2-2; 8 positions match TRBD1. Trimming at V came to 5 bases and at J to 6 bases, leaving 8 bases not matched to a gene. Germline CDR1 reads SGHAT; CDR2 reads FQNNGV. The CDR3 contains 15 residues. CDR3 in amino acids: CASSLVTGEAGELFF. The CDR3 DNA reads TGTGCCAGCAGCCTAGTGACAGGGGAGGCCGGGGAGCTGTTTTTT.

This clone has just a few counts. This rearrangement joins TRBV5-5 to TRBJ1-4; D ambiguous. This CDR3 contains 11 residues. Germline CDR1 reads SGHKS; CDR2 reads YYEKEE (reference sequence). The V end was cut by 4 bases, the J end by 7 bases, with 5 bases between. CDR3 bases: TGTGCCAGCAGCCTAGCTGAAAAACTGTTTTTT. Encoded protein: CASSLAEKLFF.

The rearrangement links TRBV6-6 to TRBJ2-1; TRBD2 aligns across 11 bases. V lost 5 bases to trimming and J lost 6 bases; unmatched junction nucleotides: 6. Germline V gene data show CDR1 as MNHNY and CDR2 as SVGAGI (reference sequence). The CDR3 contains 15 residues. The CDR3 nucleotides are TGTGCCAGCAGTGCGAATGGACTAGCGGGCAATGAGCAGTTCTTC. Amino acid sequence: CASSANGLAGNEQFF.

This clone turned up a few times. This sequence joins TRBV23-1 and TRBJ2-7; TRBD1 might be the D (5 bases). TRBV23-1 is an ORF, and what it does is uncertain. Trimming pared 6 bases from V and 3 bases from J, leaving 18 bases between. The CDR3 covers 15 residues. The CDR3 DNA reads as TGCGCCAGCAGCCCCGGCCAGGGTGCAGACTACGAGCAGTACTTC. Protein product: CASSPGQGADYEQYF.

CDR3 nucleotide sequence: TGTGCCAGCAGCCCAGAGGGGACAGGCGGTGGCTACACCTTC. Translation gives CASSPEGTGGGYTF. V usage is TRBV7-9 and J usage is TRBJ1-2, with 8 bases lining up with TRBD1. Germline V CDR1 and CDR2: SEHNR, FQNEAQ (reference sequence). The CDR3 covers 14 residues. With 5 bases clipped from V and 7 bases from J, the junction kept 9 bases outside the gene matches.

This clone was picked up a small number of times. The J gene is TRBJ1-4, the V gene TRBV7-9; tentative D call: TRBD1 (6 bases). Trimming cost V 5 bases and J 0 bases, with 16 bases left between them. This CDR3 region has 17 residues. Germline CDR1 SEHNR, CDR2 FQNEAQ (reference sequence). CDR3 nucleotide sequence: TGTGCCAGCAGCCCGGGCAGGGGAGAATCAACTAATGAAAAACTGTTTTTT. Protein sequence: CASSPGRGESTNEKLFF.

The CDR3 here is CASSLTGTESYEQYF. Written as DNA, the CDR3 is TGTGCCAGCAGCCTAACAGGGACGGAGTCCTACGAGCAGTACTTC. The chain is built from TRBV9 and TRBJ2-7, with D perhaps matching TRBD1 (6 bases). The germline V gene encodes CDR1 SGDLS and CDR2 YYNGEE. The V end lost 4 bases, the J end lost 1 base, and 15 bases lay between the germline ends. The CDR3 consists of 15 residues.

This chain links TRBV7-6 with TRBJ1-1; D not certain. The CDR3 spans 13 residues. Germline CDR1 and CDR2: SGHVS and FNYEAQ. Trimming pared 5 bases from V and 1 base from J, leaving 8 bases between. CDR3 DNA sequence: TGTGCCAGCAGCCTAAAAACGAACACTGAAGCTTTCTTT. Translation gives CASSLKTNTEAFF. Supplemented by reference TRBV7-6 and TRBJ1-1, the full variable domain reads GAGVSQSPRYKVTKRGQDVALRCDPISGHVSLYWYRQALGQGPEFLTYFNYEAQQDKSGLPNDRFSAERPEGSISTLTIQRTEQRDSAMYRCASSLKTNTEAFFGQGTRLTVV.

This clone was observed a single time. The CDR3 reads CASSPPEGQPNNYGYTF. The DNA of the CDR3 is TGTGCCAGCTCACCACCGGAGGGACAGCCGAATAACTATGGCTACACCTTC. The chain combines TRBV18 with TRBJ1-2, with 7 positions matching TRBD1. The V segment lost 0 bases and the J segment 1 base; nucleotides outside the gene matches: 8. The CDR3 is 17 residues long. CDR1 KGHSH and CDR2 LQKENI come from the germline V gene.